The text below deals with one TCR beta chain. With 5 bases clipped from V and 4 bases from J, the junction kept 10 bases outside the gene matches. The CDR3 totals 15 residues. The germline V gene has CDR1 SQVTM and CDR2 ANQGSEA. Reverse transcription of about 0.5 to 1 ug RNA used random hexamers. In TCRdb, the immunoSEQ multiplex PCR reads were re-called with MiXCR into one record per CDR3 protein. The sample has some 180,000 distinct CDR3 sequences, about 95% seen once. The data were obtained in a study of CD8 T cells in Susac syndrome. V is TRBV29-1 and J is TRBJ2-7; 11 positions match TRBD2. The material sequenced was CD4+ T cells from PBMCs. This receptor was taken from a human donor in good health. The CDR3 region has the DNA TGCAGCGTTCTGCGACTAGCGGGGATAGAATACGAGCAGTACTTC. It encodes CSVLRLAGIEYEQYF.